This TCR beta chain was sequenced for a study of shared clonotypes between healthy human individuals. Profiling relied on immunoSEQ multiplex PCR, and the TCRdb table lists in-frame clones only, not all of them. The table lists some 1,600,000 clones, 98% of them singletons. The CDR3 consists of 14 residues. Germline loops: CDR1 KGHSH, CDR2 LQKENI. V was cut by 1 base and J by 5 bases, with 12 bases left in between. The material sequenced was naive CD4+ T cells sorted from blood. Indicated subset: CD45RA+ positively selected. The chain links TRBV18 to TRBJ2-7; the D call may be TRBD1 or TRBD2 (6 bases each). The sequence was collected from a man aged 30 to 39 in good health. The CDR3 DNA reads TGTGCCAGCTCACCACTCGGGGGCCAAAACGAGCAGTACTTC. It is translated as CASSPLGGQNEQYF.